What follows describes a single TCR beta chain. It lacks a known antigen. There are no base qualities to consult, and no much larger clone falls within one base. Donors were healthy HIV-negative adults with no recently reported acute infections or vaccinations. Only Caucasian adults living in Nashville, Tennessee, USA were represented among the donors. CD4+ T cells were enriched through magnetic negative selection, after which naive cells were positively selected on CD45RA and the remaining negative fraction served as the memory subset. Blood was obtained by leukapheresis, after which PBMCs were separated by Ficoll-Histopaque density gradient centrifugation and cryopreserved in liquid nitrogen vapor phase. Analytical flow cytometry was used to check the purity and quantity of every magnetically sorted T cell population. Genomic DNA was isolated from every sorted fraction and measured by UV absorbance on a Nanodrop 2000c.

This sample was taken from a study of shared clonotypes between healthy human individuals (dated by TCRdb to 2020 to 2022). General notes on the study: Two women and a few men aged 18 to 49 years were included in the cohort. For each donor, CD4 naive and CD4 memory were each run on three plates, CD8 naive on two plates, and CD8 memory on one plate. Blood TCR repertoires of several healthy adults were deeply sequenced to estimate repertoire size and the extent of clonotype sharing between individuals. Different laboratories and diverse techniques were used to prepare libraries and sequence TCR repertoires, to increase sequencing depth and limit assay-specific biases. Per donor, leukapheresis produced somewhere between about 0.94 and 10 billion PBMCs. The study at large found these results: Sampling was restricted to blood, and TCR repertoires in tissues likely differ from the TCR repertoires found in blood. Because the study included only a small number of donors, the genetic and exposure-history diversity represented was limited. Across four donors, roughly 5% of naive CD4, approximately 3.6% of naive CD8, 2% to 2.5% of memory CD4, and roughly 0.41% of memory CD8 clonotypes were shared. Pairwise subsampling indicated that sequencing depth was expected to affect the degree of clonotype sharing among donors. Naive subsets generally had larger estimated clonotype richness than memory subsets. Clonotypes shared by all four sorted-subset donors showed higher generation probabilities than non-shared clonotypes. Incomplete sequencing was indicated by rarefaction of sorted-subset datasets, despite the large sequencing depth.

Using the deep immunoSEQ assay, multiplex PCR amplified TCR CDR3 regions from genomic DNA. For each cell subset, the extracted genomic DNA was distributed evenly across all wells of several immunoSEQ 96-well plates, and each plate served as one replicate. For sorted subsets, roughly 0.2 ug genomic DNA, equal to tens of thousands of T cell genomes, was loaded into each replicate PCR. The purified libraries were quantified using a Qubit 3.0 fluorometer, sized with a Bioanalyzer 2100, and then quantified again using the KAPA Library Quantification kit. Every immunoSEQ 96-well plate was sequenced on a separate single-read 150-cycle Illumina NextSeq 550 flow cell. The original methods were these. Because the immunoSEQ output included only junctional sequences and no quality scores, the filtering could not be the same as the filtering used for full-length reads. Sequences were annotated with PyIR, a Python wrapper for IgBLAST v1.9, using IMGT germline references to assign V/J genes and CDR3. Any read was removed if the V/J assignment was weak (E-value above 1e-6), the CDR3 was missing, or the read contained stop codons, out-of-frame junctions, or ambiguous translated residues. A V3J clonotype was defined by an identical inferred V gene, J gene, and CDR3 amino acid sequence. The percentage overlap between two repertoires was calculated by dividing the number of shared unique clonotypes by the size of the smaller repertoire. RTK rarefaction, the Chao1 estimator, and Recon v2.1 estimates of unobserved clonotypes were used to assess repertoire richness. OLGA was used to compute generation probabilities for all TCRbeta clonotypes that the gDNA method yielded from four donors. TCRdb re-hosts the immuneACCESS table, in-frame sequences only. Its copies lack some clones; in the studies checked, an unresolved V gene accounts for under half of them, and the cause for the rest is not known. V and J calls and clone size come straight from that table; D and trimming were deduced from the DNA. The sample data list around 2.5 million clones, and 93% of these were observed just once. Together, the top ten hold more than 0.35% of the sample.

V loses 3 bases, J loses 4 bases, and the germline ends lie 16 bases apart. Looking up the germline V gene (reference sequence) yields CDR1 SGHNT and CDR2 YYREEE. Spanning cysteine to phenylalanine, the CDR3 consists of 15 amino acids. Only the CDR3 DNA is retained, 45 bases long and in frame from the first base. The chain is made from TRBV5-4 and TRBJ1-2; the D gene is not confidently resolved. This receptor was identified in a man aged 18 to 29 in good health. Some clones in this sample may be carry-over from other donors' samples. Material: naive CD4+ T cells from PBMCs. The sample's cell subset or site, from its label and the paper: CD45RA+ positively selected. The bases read TGTGCCAGCAGCTCGAAGTCCAACCCATCCTATGGCTACACCTTC. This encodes CASSSKSNPSYGYTF.